This T cell receptor (beta chain) was retrieved from a study of blood T cell repertoires in COVID-19. Study context: The United States, Italy and Spain provided the acute and convalescent COVID-19 samples. PBMCs, B-cell-depleted T cells, or T cells were the source of the cDNA or gDNA that made up the material.

Only one count was recorded for this clone. Unmatched junction bases numbered 6, after V lost 5 bases and J lost 0 bases. This CDR3 region has 16 residues. Germline CDR1 SGDLS, CDR2 YYNGEE. Original analysis: Reference gene primers were amplified, and this amplification served to estimate nucleated cell counts. Clones were read by immunoSEQ multiplex PCR, and TCRdb kept only the in-frame ones, dropping some. From that table come the V and J calls and clone size; the DNA was used to work out D and trimming. The sample includes approximately 270,000 clones, 75% to 90% of them seen just once. This receptor was obtained from a man in his thirties or forties with acute or convalescent COVID-19. The V call is TRBV9, the J call TRBJ2-5; 11 nucleotides align to TRBD2. The sequencing sample was made of peripheral blood. The CDR3 is CASSRLAGLYQETQYF. The CDR3 nucleotides read TGTGCCAGCAGTCGACTAGCGGGGCTATACCAAGAGACCCAGTACTTC.